These 27 T cell receptor beta chains were all obtained from the same sample, sequenced in a study of T cell responses to AZD1222 COVID-19 vaccine (dated by TCRdb to the early 2020s). Library generation was performed with the immunoSEQ multiplex PCR assay. This immuneACCESS table, as held by TCRdb, lists in-frame sequences with V and J called but not all clones. Of the missing ones, under half trace to an unresolved V gene in checked studies; the others have no known cause. This sample has more than 150,000 clones in its table, and 92% of those were observed once. The ten largest make up 1% to 1.5% of the sample. Taken with the paper, the label for time point translates to: about 28 days (+/-7) after the second vaccine dose. The sequenced sample was peripheral blood, obtained 28 days after the second AZD1222 dose. Receptors originate from an adult who received the AZD1222 COVID-19 vaccine.

A single count supports this clone. CDR3 DNA sequence: TGTGCCAGCAGTCTTACAGGGGTAAACTATGGCTACACCTTC. This translates into CASSLTGVNYGYTF. This rearrangement joins TRBV6-5 to TRBJ1-2; TRBD1 aligns across 7 bases. J lost 2 bases, V lost 5 bases, and 5 bases had no gene match. This CDR3 is built from 14 residues. In germline, CDR1 is MNHEY, CDR2 SVGAGI.

Notes on this clone: The junction shows a germline mismatch at one end, possibly a read error. The chain employs TRBV7-7 and TRBJ2-5, with 10 bases that match TRBD2. The CDR3 runs 19 residues. Germline lookup yields CDR1 SSHAT and CDR2 FNYEAQ (reference sequence). The CDR3 reads CASSFVHPWAEAGGETQYF. The CDR3, as DNA: TGTGCTAGCAGCTTCGTTCACCCTTGGGCCGAAGCGGGGGGGGAGACCCAGTACTTC.

CDR3 coding DNA: TGCAGCGTTGAAGGCTCCGACTATGGCTACACCTTC. This encodes CSVEGSDYGYTF. The chain employs TRBV29-1 and TRBJ1-2; no definite D call. V was trimmed by 1 base and J by 3 bases, leaving 6 bases between them. The CDR3 covers 12 residues. Germline V CDR1 and CDR2: SQVTM, ANQGSEA.

The chain has TRBV4-2 and TRBJ2-3; D gene unclear. The CDR3 has 14 amino acids. V lost 0 bases and J 6 bases, leaving 10 bases between the germline ends. Germline CDR1 LGHNA, CDR2 YNFKEQ. The CDR3 loop is CASSQDLVRDTQYF. In DNA form, the CDR3 reads TGTGCCAGCAGCCAAGATCTAGTCCGGGATACGCAGTATTTT.

J is TRBJ2-1 and V is TRBV7-2; 9 positions agree with TRBD2. Germline CDR1 SGHTA, CDR2 FQGNSA. The V and J ends lost 5 bases and 5 bases, in that order; junction bases with no gene match: 16. This CDR3 is 18 amino acids long. The CDR3 sequence is CASSPRQTGTSSNNEQFF. In nucleotides, the CDR3 is TGTGCCAGCAGCCCTAGACAGACCGGGACTAGCAGTAACAATGAGCAGTTCTTC.

This clone was observed once. The chain recombines TRBV7-6 with TRBJ2-7; 12 bases align to TRBD2. The V gene's germline CDR1 is SGHVS and CDR2 FNYEAQ. V was pared by 5 bases and J by 3 bases, with 5 bases of the junction left unmatched. The CDR3 sequence is 15 residues long. CDR3 in amino acids: CASSPGLAGSYEQYF. The CDR3 DNA sequence: TGTGCCAGCAGCCCGGGACTAGCGGGTAGCTACGAGCAGTACTTC.

The chain employs TRBV27 and TRBJ2-2, with D possibly TRBD2 on 6 matching bases. This CDR3 region has 14 residues. The ends were cut back, 3 bases at V and 7 bases at J, with 12 bases in the middle. Per the germline V gene, CDR1 is MNHEY and CDR2 is SMNVEV (reference sequence). CDR3 loop: CASSLEGWGGELFF. The CDR3 nucleotides are TGTGCCAGCAGTTTGGAGGGATGGGGCGGGGAGCTGTTTTTT.

By share, this clone counts as medium-sized. The chain recombines TRBV25-1 with TRBJ2-2; TRBD1 matches 8 bases. V shed 3 bases and J 3 bases; nucleotides not matched to a gene: 0. This CDR3 spans 14 amino acids. Germline assignment: CDR1 MGHDK and CDR2 SYGVNS. CDR3 in amino acids: CASSEDRDTGELFF. The CDR3 nucleotides read TGTGCCAGCAGTGAGGACAGGGACACCGGGGAGCTGTTTTTT.

This clone came up once. The V and J genes are TRBV19 and TRBJ2-2, with TRBD1 identical over 7 bases. Germline V gives CDR1 LNHDA, CDR2 SQIVND (reference sequence). V lost 10 bases, J lost 4 bases, and 9 bases stayed unmatched. The CDR3 spans 14 residues. This CDR3 is CATRGTAVTGELFF. Here the CDR3 DNA reads TGTGCCACAAGGGGGACAGCCGTCACCGGGGAGCTGTTTTTT.

The gene calls are TRBV29-1 and TRBJ2-1; TRBD2 matches at 9 bases. V shed 3 bases, J shed 7 bases, and the junction held 16 bases outside the gene matches. From germline, CDR1 is SQVTM and CDR2 ANQGSEA. The CDR3 sequence is 17 residues long. CDR3 region: CSVEGIRGLASLNEQFF. CDR3 sequence (DNA): TGCAGCGTTGAGGGTATTAGGGGACTAGCTTCCTTAAATGAGCAGTTCTTC.

The chain recombines TRBV4-1 with TRBJ2-7; D remains unclear. Germline loops: CDR1 MGHRA, CDR2 YSYEKL. The CDR3 has 13 amino acids. The ends were cut back, 0 bases at V and 3 bases at J, with 6 bases in the middle. CDR3 protein: CASSQETGYEQYF. The CDR3 bases are TGCGCCAGCAGCCAAGAGACCGGCTACGAGCAGTACTTC.

The V call is TRBV5-4, the J call TRBJ1-1, with no clear D. The germline V gene encodes CDR1 SGHNT and CDR2 YYREEE (reference sequence). This CDR3 contains 15 residues. V lost 2 bases and J lost 0, with 11 bases in between. In nucleotides, the CDR3 is TGTGCCAGCAGCTTAGGGCAGACAATGAACACTGAAGCTTTCTTT. Translation: CASSLGQTMNTEAFF.

The chain recombines TRBV18 with TRBJ2-7, with D maybe TRBD1 (6 bases). This CDR3 region has 16 residues. The V and J ends lost 0 bases and 3 bases respectively, with 15 bases between them. Germline CDR1 KGHSH, CDR2 LQKENI. The CDR3: CASSPPGWRTDYEQYF. In nucleotides, the CDR3 is TGTGCCAGCTCACCACCGGGCTGGCGGACAGACTACGAGCAGTACTTC.

The V gene is TRBV19, the J gene TRBJ1-2, with D hard to call. V gave up 5 bases and J gave up 2 bases, with 9 bases separating them. There are 13 residues in the CDR3. Germline-derived CDR1 and CDR2 are LNHDA and SQIVND (reference sequence). The CDR3 nucleotides are TGTGCCAGTAGTCCCGGCAGAAACTATGGCTACACCTTC. This encodes CASSPGRNYGYTF.

The chain employs TRBV29-1 and TRBJ1-2; D is unclear. This CDR3 contains 14 residues. V shed 3 bases and J shed 2 bases, with 13 bases lying between them. Germline CDR1 reads SQVTM; CDR2 reads ANQGSEA. For the CDR3, the DNA is TGCAGCGTTGATGTGGAAGGGCAGAACTATGGCTACACCTTC. Translating it yields CSVDVEGQNYGYTF.

This chain uses TRBV6-5 with TRBJ1-6; D remains unclear. Trimming stripped 5 bases from V and 11 bases from J, with 13 bases between. The CDR3 totals 13 residues. In germline, CDR1 is MNHEY, CDR2 SVGAGI. CDR3 DNA sequence: TGTGCCAGCAGTCCACAGACGAGTCCACCCCTCCACTTT. This codes for CASSPQTSPPLHF.

J is TRBJ1-1 and V is TRBV30, with D possibly TRBD1 on 5 matching bases. Germline CDR1 GTSNPN, CDR2 SVGIG (reference sequence). V gave up 0 bases and J gave up 7 bases, with 18 bases separating them. The CDR3 consists of 15 residues. The CDR3 DNA sequence: TGTGCCTGGAGTGTACGACCTCGAGGACACGGTGAAGCTTTCTTT. Translating it yields CAWSVRPRGHGEAFF.

The chain joins TRBV6-2 or TRBV6-3 to TRBJ1-5, with 7 bases aligning to TRBD1. CDR1 MNHEY and CDR2 SVGEGT come from the germline V gene. V was clipped by 5 bases and J by 2 bases; unmatched bases: 12. The CDR3 spans 17 residues. CDR3: CASSRLTGSVGNQPQHF. DNA for the CDR3: TGTGCCAGCAGTCGTTTGACAGGGTCGGTTGGCAATCAGCCCCAGCATTTT.

This clone was found once. The chain joins TRBV19 to TRBJ1-1; 12 nucleotides align to TRBD1. V shed 5 bases and J 5 bases; nucleotides not matched to a gene: 9. CDR3 length: 16 residues. The germline V gene has CDR1 LNHDA and CDR2 SQIVND (reference sequence). The CDR3 reads CASSHRDRGRGTEAFF. The CDR3 DNA is TGTGCCAGTAGTCACCGGGACAGGGGGCGAGGGACTGAAGCTTTCTTT.

The chain is built from TRBV18 and TRBJ2-2; no clear D gene. V was pared by 2 bases and J by 2 bases, with 9 bases between. There are 15 residues in the CDR3. Germline V lookup: CDR1 KGHSH, CDR2 LQKENI. The CDR3 reads CASSPSLANTGELFF. The CDR3 DNA reads TGTGCCAGCTCACCATCTTTGGCTAACACCGGGGAGCTGTTTTTT.

This sequence joins TRBV5-1 and TRBJ1-3; perhaps TRBD1 as D (6 bases). Germline V gene lookup returns CDR1 SGHRS and CDR2 YFSETQ. The CDR3 covers 14 residues. The germline V and J ends were trimmed by 3 bases and 5 bases, with 12 bases remaining between them. The CDR3 DNA sequence: TGCGCCAGCAGCTCCGGGGGCGGTAGAAACACCATATATTTT. It codes for CASSSGGGRNTIYF.

The gene calls are TRBV18 and TRBJ2-2; D uncertain. The CDR3 consists of 12 residues. V was trimmed by 3 bases and J by 6 bases, leaving 5 bases between them. Looked up from germline, CDR1 is KGHSH and CDR2 is LQKENI. In DNA, the CDR3 is TGTGCCAGCTCACCCCTGGCCGGGGAGCTGTTTTTT. Translating it yields CASSPLAGELFF.

The rearrangement uses TRBV6-5 and TRBJ1-6; D call uncertain. V lost 6 bases and J 5 bases, leaving 14 bases between the germline ends. Per the germline V gene, CDR1 is MNHEY and CDR2 is SVGAGI. This CDR3 is built from 15 residues. The CDR3 sequence: CASSKGPRNNSPLHF. CDR3 sequence (DNA): TGTGCCAGCAGCAAAGGTCCCAGGAATAATTCACCCCTCCACTTT.

The CDR3 nucleotides are TGCACCAGCAGCCAAGACAGGGTCGGCGAGCAGTACTTC. As protein: CTSSQDRVGEQYF. The chain links TRBV1 to TRBJ2-7; TRBD1 is taken as the D call from the table, unchecked against the DNA. TRBV1 is deemed a pseudogene. The CDR3 covers 13 residues.

The gene calls are TRBV19 and TRBJ1-2; D not certain. The CDR3 spans 12 residues. Germline-derived CDR1 and CDR2 are LNHDA and SQIVND (reference sequence). The CDR3 coding sequence is TGTTGTATTCGGAGGACTAACTATGGCTACACCTTC. Amino acid sequence: CCIRRTNYGYTF.

This chain joins TRBV29-1 and TRBJ2-7, with 8 positions matching TRBD1. V gave up 4 bases and J gave up 7 bases; unmatched junction bases: 9. This CDR3 contains 13 residues. CDR1 and CDR2 (germline): SQVTM, ANQGSEA. The CDR3: CSVAVTGVWEQYF. CDR3 nucleotide sequence: TGCAGCGTTGCGGTGACAGGGGTTTGGGAGCAGTACTTC.

V and J are TRBV27 and TRBJ1-1; D remains unclear. The germline V and J ends were trimmed by 6 bases and 4 bases, with 15 bases remaining between them. This CDR3 comprises 14 residues. Germline CDR1 MNHEY, CDR2 SMNVEV (reference sequence). In DNA, the CDR3 is TGTGCCAGCAGGACCAACGGGGTCGGCACTGAAGCTTTCTTT. This gives the protein CASRTNGVGTEAFF.